Following are 18 T cell receptor beta chains from one sample sequenced in a study of T-cell memory formation after mild COVID-19. Using its own MiXCR run on the 5' RACE reads, TCRdb lists one record per CDR3 protein. Of 300,000 to 350,000 distinct CDR3 sequences in the sample, 13% to 15% were seen once. Specimen: PBMCs or a T cell subset sorted from them (not recorded which). All receptors come from a man aged 18 to 30 who had mild COVID-19 (a few samples of this study predate the infection). Cell type and time point are not known.

This clonotype is medium-sized. CDR3 coding DNA: TGCAGTGCTTCGACTAGCGGGGGGGCCGGTTTTAACGAGCAGTACTTC. Translated, it gives CSASTSGGAGFNEQYF. V usage is TRBV20-1 and J usage is TRBJ2-7, with TRBD2 matching 14 bases. The trim removed 5 bases at V and 5 bases at J, leaving 11 bases unmatched. This CDR3 is built from 16 residues. The germline gives CDR1 DFQATT, CDR2 SNEGSKA (reference sequence).

The chain uses TRBV7-6 and TRBJ2-1; D is unresolved. CDR1 SGHVS and CDR2 FNYEAQ come from the germline V gene. Deletions cut 4 bases from V and 6 bases from J, with 7 bases between. The CDR3 extends over 12 amino acids. The DNA for the CDR3 is TGTGCCAGCAGCTCGGACGGCAATGAGCAGTTCTTC. It codes for CASSSDGNEQFF.

This clonotype was recorded a few times. J is TRBJ1-1 and V is TRBV6-5; a possible D gene is TRBD1 (6 bases). There are 15 residues in the CDR3. Germline values: CDR1 MNHEY, CDR2 SVGAGI. Trimming left V 6 bases short and J 5 bases short, with 19 bases between. The CDR3 spells CASSAFGGAGTEAFF. The DNA for the CDR3 is TGTGCCAGCAGCGCATTCGGGGGCGCGGGGACTGAAGCTTTCTTT.

This clonotype came up a few times. The rearrangement uses TRBV5-6 and TRBJ2-5; tentatively, D is TRBD2 (7 bases). This CDR3 has 15 amino acids. Germline V gives CDR1 SGHDT, CDR2 YYEEEE. The ends were cut back, 6 bases at V and 4 bases at J, with 19 bases in the middle. This CDR3 reads CASTLRGGASETQYF. The DNA of the CDR3 is TGTGCCAGCACCCTAAGGGGGGGAGCCTCAGAGACCCAGTACTTC.

The genes are TRBV6-2 or TRBV6-3 and TRBJ2-5; D not certain. Per the germline V gene, CDR1 is MNHEY and CDR2 is SVGEGT. CDR3 length: 13 amino acids. Trimming removed 6 bases from V and 0 bases from J, with 8 bases in between. In nucleotides, the CDR3 is TGTGCCAGCAGACAGCACAACCAAGAGACCCAGTACTTC. Translation: CASRQHNQETQYF.

The chain is built from TRBV7-2 and TRBJ2-7, with D tentatively TRBD2 (7 bases). The V end lost 2 bases, the J end lost 3 bases, and 14 bases lay between the germline ends. The germline gives CDR1 SGHTA, CDR2 FQGNSA. The CDR3 spans 15 residues. As DNA, the CDR3 is TGTGCCAGCAGCTTATCAGGCGGGGGCCTCTACGAGCAGTACGTC. Its translation is CASSLSGGGLYEQYV.

This clonotype was detected a few times. The chain uses TRBV9 and TRBJ1-1; the D gene is possibly TRBD1 (5 bases). Per the germline V gene, CDR1 is SGDLS and CDR2 is YYNGEE. Trimming took off 2 bases at V and 3 bases at J, with 8 bases between the two ends. The CDR3 runs 13 residues. The CDR3 here is CASSVGGDTEAFF. As DNA, the CDR3 is TGTGCCAGCAGCGTGGGGGGGGACACTGAAGCTTTCTTT.

The genes are TRBV7-9 and TRBJ1-4, with D unresolved. V was shortened by 1 base and J by 0 bases, with 9 bases between the two germline ends. The CDR3 loop spans 16 amino acids. Germline CDR1 SEHNR, CDR2 FQNEAQ (reference sequence). This CDR3 reads CASSLGVGATNEKLFF. The DNA of the CDR3 is TGTGCCAGCAGCTTAGGGGTAGGAGCAACTAATGAAAAACTGTTTTTT.

This clonotype was counted a few times. This chain connects TRBV2 to TRBJ2-7; TRBD1 agrees at 9 bases. With V trimmed by 0 bases and J by 5 bases, 5 bases remained unmatched. Germline CDR1 and CDR2: SNHLY and FYNNEI. The CDR3 runs to 15 residues. The CDR3 nucleotides read TGTGCCAGCAGTGAAGCGTGGACAGGGGAGGACGAGCAGTACTTC. Translated: CASSEAWTGEDEQYF.

The J gene is TRBJ2-7, the V gene TRBV29-1; maybe TRBD1 (6 bases). The germline CDR1 and CDR2 sequences are SQVTM and ANQGSEA. This CDR3 region has 15 residues. The germline V and J ends were trimmed by 0 bases and 2 bases, with 14 bases remaining between them. The CDR3 DNA reads TGCAGCGTTGAAGATATCCGGGACACTACCTACGAGCAGTACTTC. It translates to CSVEDIRDTTYEQYF.

The chain combines TRBV11-2 with TRBJ1-3, with a possible D match to TRBD1 (6 bases). Germline CDR1 and CDR2: SGHAT and FQNNGV. Between the trimmed V and J ends, which lost 5 bases and 0 bases, there was a span of 11 bases. The CDR3 length is 15 residues. The CDR3 nucleotides are TGTGCCAGCAGCCCAACAGGGTTCTCTGGAAACACCATATATTTT. It specifies CASSPTGFSGNTIYF.

The table lists this clonotype with many counts. J is TRBJ2-5 and V is TRBV5-1; D ambiguous. The V gene's germline CDR1 is SGHRS and CDR2 YFSETQ. The ends were cut back, 0 bases at V and 2 bases at J, with 8 bases in the middle. The CDR3 extends over 14 amino acids. The CDR3 loop reads CASSLDLPQETQYF. In nucleotides, the CDR3 is TGCGCCAGCAGCTTGGATCTCCCTCAAGAGACCCAGTACTTC.

This clonotype was seen at least ten times. The rearrangement uses TRBV5-1 and TRBJ1-2; D remains ambiguous. This CDR3 is built from 14 residues. Germline CDR1 and CDR2: SGHRS and YFSETQ. With 0 bases removed from V and 1 base from J, the gap between germline ends came to 7 bases. CDR3 nucleotides: TGCGCCAGCAGCTTGGGAAACTTTAACTATGGCTACACCTTC. Protein sequence: CASSLGNFNYGYTF.

Regarding this clonotype: A much more abundant neighbour one base away suggests this may be a read error. The gene calls are TRBV7-7 and TRBJ2-5; D assignment may be TRBD1 or TRBD2 (6 bases each). This CDR3 region has 14 residues. Germline V gene sequence: CDR1 SSHAT, CDR2 FNYEAQ (reference sequence). CDR3: CARSSGSGGETQYF. The CDR3 DNA follows: TGTGCTCGCAGCTCGGGATCCGGGGGCGAGACCCAGTACTTC.

The genes are TRBV9 and TRBJ2-3; D is unresolved. The germline gives CDR1 SGDLS, CDR2 YYNGEE. The V and J ends lost 3 bases and 4 bases respectively, with 18 bases between them. The CDR3 is made up of 16 amino acids. CDR3 amino acids: CASSDGFIRQSDTQYF. CDR3 nucleotides: TGTGCCAGCAGCGACGGATTTATTCGGCAATCAGATACGCAGTATTTT. Using reference TRBV9 and TRBJ2-3 for the parts outside the CDR3, the full variable domain is DSGVTQTPKHLITATGQRVTLRCSPRSGDLSVYWYQQSLDQGLQFLIQYYNGEERAKGNILERFSAQQFPDLHSELNLSSLELGDSALYFCASSDGFIRQSDTQYFGPGTRLTVL.

The chain links TRBV7-9 to TRBJ2-5; 7 nucleotides line up with TRBD2. Per the germline V gene, CDR1 is SEHNR and CDR2 is FQNEAQ (reference sequence). The CDR3 is made up of 15 amino acids. With V trimmed by 5 bases and J by 6 bases, 12 bases remained unmatched. DNA for the CDR3: TGTGCCAGCAGCCTCTCTCGGGGGGTAGTGCAGACCCAGTACTTC. It translates to CASSLSRGVVQTQYF. Using reference TRBV7-9 and TRBJ2-5 for the parts outside the CDR3, the full variable domain is DTGVSQNPRHKITKRGQNVTFRCDPISEHNRLYWYRQTLGQGPEFLTYFQNEAQLEKSRLLSDRFSAERPKGSFSTLEIQRTEQGDSAMYLCASSLSRGVVQTQYFGPGTRLLVL.

This clonotype has only a few counts. CDR3 sequence (DNA): TGTGCCAGCAGCGTAGGACAGGGTTCCGGGGAGCTGTTTTTT. It yields the protein CASSVGQGSGELFF. This chain joins TRBV9 and TRBJ2-2; TRBD1 matches 7 bases. Germline V gene data show CDR1 as SGDLS and CDR2 as YYNGEE. This CDR3 comprises 14 residues. With 0 bases clipped from V and 6 bases from J, the junction kept 2 bases outside the gene matches.

The J gene is TRBJ2-7, the V gene TRBV2; D might be TRBD1 (5 bases). This CDR3 is 14 amino acids long. Germline CDR1 and CDR2: SNHLY and FYNNEI. V gave up 6 bases and J gave up 2 bases, with 14 bases separating them. The DNA of the CDR3 is TGTGCCAGCAGAAACCTAGGGGCCACCTACGAGCAGTACGTC. This translates into CASRNLGATYEQYV.